Below are 26 T cell receptor beta chains sequenced from a single sample in a study of shared clonotypes between healthy human individuals. Only in-frame clones appear in the TCRdb table, and some are missing; sequencing was by immunoSEQ multiplex PCR. This sample yields 850,000 to 1,200,000 clones, of which 65% to 80% are seen a single time; 1.4% belongs to the top ten. The sequencing sample was made of memory CD4+ T cells sorted from blood. As to subset: CD45RA-negative fraction. The receptors stem from a man aged 18 to 30 in good health.

The CDR3 spells CASSLSGPNSNQPQHF. Written as DNA, the CDR3 is TGTGCCAGCAGTTTATCCGGTCCTAATAGCAATCAGCCCCAGCATTTT. The genes are TRBV27 and TRBJ1-5; D remains unclear. This CDR3 is 16 amino acids long. Germline CDR1 MNHEY, CDR2 SMNVEV (reference sequence). V was shortened by 0 bases and J by 0 bases, with 9 bases between the two germline ends.

The chain is built from TRBV6-5 and TRBJ1-2; TRBD1 agrees at 10 bases. The germline V gene encodes CDR1 MNHEY and CDR2 SVGAGI. The CDR3 extends over 14 amino acids. V shed 5 bases, J shed 5 bases, and the junction held 5 bases outside the gene matches. The CDR3 reads CASSPTGQGYGYTF. DNA of the CDR3: TGTGCCAGCAGTCCCACGGGACAGGGGTATGGCTACACCTTC.

The chain couples TRBV7-2 to TRBJ1-2, with 8 positions matching TRBD1. V trimming: 3 bases; J trimming: 1 base; junction bases outside the gene matches: 4. The CDR3 consists of 15 residues. Per the germline V gene, CDR1 is SGHTA and CDR2 is FQGNSA. Here the CDR3 reads CASSFGQGSNYGYTF. DNA for the CDR3: TGTGCCAGCAGCTTTGGACAGGGTAGTAACTATGGCTACACCTTC. Supplemented by reference TRBV7-2 and TRBJ1-2, the full variable domain reads GAGVSQSPSNKVTEKGKDVELRCDPISGHTALYWYRQSLGQGLEFLIYFQGNSAPDKSGLPSDRFSAERTGGSVSTLTIQRTQQEDSAVYLCASSFGQGSNYGYTFGSGTRLTVV.

In the case of this clone: The same CDR3 is also encoded by other DNA sequences in this sample. This chain joins TRBV7-6 and TRBJ2-2; 7 bases are shared with TRBD1. The CDR3 is 16 residues long. CDR1 is SGHVS, CDR2 FNYEAQ, per germline. With V trimmed by 5 bases and J by 1 base, 7 bases remained unmatched. CDR3 DNA: TGTGCCAGCAGCCCCCTCCCAGGGGGGAACACCGGGGAGCTGTTTTTT. Its protein is CASSPLPGGNTGELFF.

The chain employs TRBV18 and TRBJ2-1, with D perhaps matching TRBD2 (5 bases). This CDR3 has 13 residues. The V gene's germline CDR1 is KGHSH and CDR2 LQKENI. Between the trimmed V and J ends, which lost 1 base and 10 bases, there was a span of 11 bases. The CDR3 is CASSPQSEREQFF. CDR3 coding DNA: TGTGCCAGCTCACCACAGTCCGAGCGGGAGCAGTTCTTC.

CDR3 in amino acids: CSVDGTSGRYEQYF. In nucleotides, the CDR3 is TGCAGCGTGGATGGGACTAGCGGGAGATACGAGCAGTACTTC. The gene calls are TRBV29-1 and TRBJ2-5, with 14 bases lining up with TRBD2. Gene TRBJ2-7 matches the end of the DNA better, so the J call may be wrong. Germline CDR1 and CDR2: SQVTM and ANQGSEA. The CDR3 covers 14 residues.

Regarding this clone: This may come from a read error, since a much larger clone is one base off. V is TRBV27 and J is TRBJ1-1; TRBD1 might be the D (5 bases). The length of the CDR3 is 14 residues. CDR1 MNHEY and CDR2 SMNVEV come from the germline V gene (reference sequence). V lost 5 bases and J 0 bases, leaving 10 bases between the germline ends. CDR3 in amino acids: CASSKAGMNTEAFF. DNA for the CDR3: TGTGCCAGCAGTAAGGCAGGGATGAACACTGAAGCTTTCTTT.

This clone occurred once. The chain combines TRBV10-2 with TRBJ1-1, with no clear D. Looked up from germline, CDR1 is WSHSY and CDR2 is SAAADI. This CDR3 contains 11 residues. V was shortened by 1 base and J by 4 bases, with 1 base between the two germline ends. The CDR3 DNA sequence: TGCGCCAGCAGTGAGTTCACTGAAGCTTTCTTT. This gives the protein CASSEFTEAFF.

This clone was found many times. V and J are TRBV4-3 and TRBJ2-5; 7 positions match TRBD2. The V gene's germline CDR1 is LGHNA and CDR2 YSLEER. The trim removed 4 bases at V and 1 base at J, leaving 6 bases unmatched. The CDR3 totals 15 residues. The CDR3 DNA reads TGCGCCAGCAGCCGGAGCGGGAACCCCCAAGAGACCCAGTACTTC. It is translated as CASSRSGNPQETQYF.

This chain joins TRBV7-2 and TRBJ2-3; D unclear. Deletions cut 3 bases from V and 4 bases from J, with 5 bases between. Germline V lookup: CDR1 SGHTA, CDR2 FQGNSA. There are 12 residues in the CDR3. This chain's CDR3 is CASSFVADTQYF. CDR3 coding DNA: TGTGCCAGCAGCTTTGTAGCAGATACGCAGTATTTT.

J is TRBJ2-3 and V is TRBV2; TRBD2 matches at 7 bases. The CDR3 has 14 residues. CDR1 is SNHLY, CDR2 FYNNEI, per germline. The ends lost 7 bases at V and 5 bases at J; junction bases unmatched: 9. The chain's CDR3 is CASTLGLVQDTQYF. As DNA, the CDR3 is TGTGCCAGCACCCTAGGACTAGTCCAAGATACGCAGTATTTT.

Of note for this clone: Other nucleotide sequences in the sample specify the same CDR3. The chain employs TRBV9 and TRBJ1-1; no definite D call. Trimming shortened V by 0 bases and J by 1 base, and 7 bases separated the two germline ends. This CDR3 is 14 amino acids long. In germline, CDR1 is SGDLS, CDR2 YYNGEE. CDR3 amino acids: CASSVEPENTEAFF. In DNA, the CDR3 is TGTGCCAGCAGCGTAGAACCAGAGAACACTGAAGCTTTCTTT.

On this clone: A far larger clone is off by one base, so a read error is likely. This chain joins TRBV27 and TRBJ2-7; no clear D gene. The CDR3 totals 13 residues. The germline CDR1 and CDR2 sequences are MNHEY and SMNVEV (reference sequence). Trimming stripped 2 bases from V and 2 bases from J, with 7 bases between. This CDR3 is CASSLQKTYEQYF. CDR3 DNA sequence: TGTGCCAGCAGTTTACAGAAAACCTACGAGCAGTACTTC.

This chain connects TRBV5-4 to TRBJ1-2, with D unresolved. Trimming took 1 base from V and 1 from J, leaving 14 bases between them. There are 16 residues in the CDR3. In germline, CDR1 is SGHNT, CDR2 YYREEE (reference sequence). CDR3 sequence (DNA): TGTGCCAGCAGCTTGCCCGGGCCGATTAGTAACTATGGCTACACCTTC. Translating it yields CASSLPGPISNYGYTF. The variable domain in full, completed from reference TRBV5-4 and TRBJ1-2, reads ETGVTQSPTHLIKTRGQQVTLRCSSQSGHNTVSWYQQALGQGPQFIFQYYREEENGRGNFPPRFSGLQFPNYSSELNVNALELDDSALYLCASSLPGPISNYGYTFGSGTRLTVV.

This chain uses TRBV2 with TRBJ2-3; 8 nucleotides agree with TRBD1. V gave up 8 bases and J gave up 2 bases; unmatched junction bases: 9. The CDR3 contains 15 residues. The V gene's germline CDR1 is SNHLY and CDR2 FYNNEI. The CDR3 region has the DNA TGTGCCAGCCAAGGCCAGGGGGCAATCACAGATACGCAGTATTTT. As protein: CASQGQGAITDTQYF.

The V and J genes are TRBV6-5 and TRBJ1-2; D not certain. The V end was cut by 6 bases, the J end by 7 bases, with 21 bases between. The CDR3 contains 15 residues. Germline CDR1 reads MNHEY; CDR2 reads SVGAGI. CDR3 region: CASSPPSTGPPGYTF. Written as DNA, the CDR3 is TGTGCCAGCAGCCCACCATCCACGGGCCCACCTGGCTACACCTTC.

Comment on this clone: The junction differs from germline at one of its ends, possibly a read error. J is TRBJ2-1 and V is TRBV11-2; 16 nucleotides line up with TRBD2. Germline assignment: CDR1 SGHAT and CDR2 FQNNGV. The CDR3 spans 13 residues. The CDR3 bases are TGTGCCAGCAGCGAGGGACTAGCGGGAGGGCCACTCTTC. It codes for CASSEGLAGGPLF.

This sequence joins TRBV30 and TRBJ1-6; 8 bases line up with TRBD1. CDR1 is GTSNPN, CDR2 SVGIG, per germline (reference sequence). The CDR3 length is 15 residues. V dropped 7 bases and J dropped 1; count of bases not matched to a gene: 6. The CDR3: CAFQGAVSYNSPLHF. The CDR3 nucleotides are TGTGCCTTTCAGGGGGCTGTTTCCTATAATTCACCCCTCCACTTT. Using reference TRBV30 and TRBJ1-6 for the parts outside the CDR3, the full variable domain is SQTIHQWPATLVQPVGSPLSLECTVEGTSNPNLYWYRQAAGRGLQLLFYSVGIGQISSEVPQNLSASRPQDRQFILSSKKLLLSDSGFYLCAFQGAVSYNSPLHFGNGTRLTVT.

The chain joins TRBV6-1 to TRBJ2-3; weak D call: TRBD1 (5 bases). CDR3 length: 16 amino acids. In germline, CDR1 is MNHNS, CDR2 SASEGT. The V end was cut by 2 bases, the J end by 6 bases, with 18 bases between. In nucleotides, the CDR3 is TGTGCCAGCAGTGAACAGGTGAAAGGGGTGGCGGATACGCAGTATTTT. It is translated as CASSEQVKGVADTQYF.

This sequence joins TRBV7-2 and TRBJ2-1; D gene unclear. The CDR3 spans 13 residues. V was clipped by 6 bases and J by 4 bases, with 10 bases between them. Germline CDR1 SGHTA, CDR2 FQGNSA. The CDR3 DNA follows: TGTGCCAGCAGGGAACAGAATTACAATGAGCAGTTCTTC. Its translation is CASREQNYNEQFF.

The rearrangement links TRBV5-1 to TRBJ1-1; TRBD1 matches at 12 bases. The CDR3 has 17 residues. V was pared by 3 bases and J by 5 bases, with 11 bases of the junction left unmatched. CDR1 and CDR2 (germline): SGHRS, YFSETQ. CDR3 sequence reads: CASSWSPGQGAGTEAFF. The DNA of the CDR3 is TGCGCCAGCAGCTGGAGTCCGGGACAGGGGGCCGGGACTGAAGCTTTCTTT.

The genes are TRBV7-9 and TRBJ2-2; D unclear. Deletions cut 1 base from V and 4 bases from J, with 10 bases between. Germline V lookup: CDR1 SEHNR, CDR2 FQNEAQ (reference sequence). This CDR3 is 15 amino acids long. In nucleotides, the CDR3 is TGTGCCAGCAGCTTAGGGCAGAGCGTCACCGGGGAGCTGTTTTTT. Its translation: CASSLGQSVTGELFF. Full variable domain (remainder filled in from reference TRBV7-9 and TRBJ2-2): DTGVSQNPRHKITKRGQNVTFRCDPISEHNRLYWYRQTLGQGPEFLTYFQNEAQLEKSRLLSDRFSAERPKGSFSTLEIQRTEQGDSAMYLCASSLGQSVTGELFFGEGSRLTVL.

This chain connects TRBV7-8 to TRBJ2-5, with TRBD2 matching 11 bases. CDR1 is SGHVS and CDR2 is FQNEAQ in the germline V gene. The CDR3 covers 17 residues. J lost 1 base, V lost 2 bases, and 6 bases had no gene match. The CDR3 spells CASSLPYGLAGQETQYF. The CDR3 coding sequence is TGTGCCAGCAGCTTACCCTACGGACTAGCGGGCCAAGAGACCCAGTACTTC.

The sample holds a few counts of this clone. V is TRBV30 and J is TRBJ1-2, with D hard to call. Germline V gene lookup returns CDR1 GTSNPN and CDR2 SVGIG (reference sequence). The CDR3 spans 11 residues. V was clipped by 4 bases and J by 7 bases, with 10 bases between them. The CDR3 DNA reads as TGTGCCTGGACTGACCGCTTTGGCTACACCTTC. Encoded protein: CAWTDRFGYTF.

This clone has more than one count but fewer than ten. This chain links TRBV27 with TRBJ2-7; 9 nucleotides line up with TRBD1. The CDR3 spans 14 residues. J lost 5 bases, V lost 9 bases, and 11 bases had no gene match. Germline CDR1 MNHEY, CDR2 SMNVEV (reference sequence). The CDR3 coding sequence is TGTGCCAGTGAAATAAGGACAGGGGAAAACGAGCAGTACTTC. Translated: CASEIRTGENEQYF.

The chain employs TRBV2 and TRBJ2-2, with D unresolved. The germline V and J ends were trimmed by 6 bases and 6 bases, with 11 bases remaining between them. Germline V lookup: CDR1 SNHLY, CDR2 FYNNEI. CDR3 length equals 13 residues. CDR3 DNA: TGTGCCAGCAGGGTGAGGTTGGCCGGGGAGCTGTTTTTT. This gives the protein CASRVRLAGELFF.